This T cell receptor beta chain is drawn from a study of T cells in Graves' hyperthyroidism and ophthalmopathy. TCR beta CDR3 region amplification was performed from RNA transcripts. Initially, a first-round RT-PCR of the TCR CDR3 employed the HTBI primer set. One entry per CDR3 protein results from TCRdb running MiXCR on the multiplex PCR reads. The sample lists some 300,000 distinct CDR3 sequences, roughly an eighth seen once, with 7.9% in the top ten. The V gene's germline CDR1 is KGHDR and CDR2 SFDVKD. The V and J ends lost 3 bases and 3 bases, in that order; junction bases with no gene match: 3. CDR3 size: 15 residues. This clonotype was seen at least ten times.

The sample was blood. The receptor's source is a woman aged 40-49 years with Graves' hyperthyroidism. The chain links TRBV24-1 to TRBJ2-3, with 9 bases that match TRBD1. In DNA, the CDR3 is TGTGCCACCAGTGATCCGGACAGGGGAACAGATACGCAGTATTTT. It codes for CATSDPDRGTDTQYF.